This T cell receptor (beta chain) derives from a study of T cells in Graves' hyperthyroidism and ophthalmopathy. Using RNA transcripts as the source, TCR beta CDR3 regions were amplified. With the HTBI primer set, the TCR CDR3 went through a first round of RT-PCR. TCRdb independently ran MiXCR on the multiplex PCR reads; one entry per CDR3 protein. The sample has about 96,000 distinct CDR3 sequences; roughly 49% are singletons. The CDR3 length is 15 residues. V was pared by 7 bases and J by 4 bases, with 16 bases between. Germline CDR1 SGHDN, CDR2 FVKESK. The TCR sequence derives from a woman aged 35 to 49 with Graves' hyperthyroidism. The chain combines TRBV14 with TRBJ2-2; possibly TRBD1 for D (5 bases). Sequenced material: blood. CDR3 sequence: CASKARVDSTGELFF. CDR3 sequence (DNA): TGTGCCAGCAAGGCCAGGGTGGATTCCACCGGGGAGCTGTTTTTT.